A selection of T cell receptor beta chains follows, all from one sample in a study of blood T cell repertoires in COVID-19. Here immunoSEQ multiplex PCR was the method, and the copy in TCRdb shows in-frame clones only, minus some. The sample records around 250,000 clones, about 86% being singletons. Sequencing was performed on PBMCs or T cells enriched from blood (not recorded which). The receptors derive from a man aged 30-40 years with acute COVID-19. Each CDR3 is given with its conserved first and last residue. Fields, in order: V gene, J gene, CDR3 protein.

V gene: TRBV6-5; J gene: TRBJ2-4; CDR3 protein: CASTERAIQYF
V gene: TRBV9; J gene: TRBJ1-2; CDR3 protein: CASSNQDRGGYTF
V gene: TRBV6-2/TRBV6-3; J gene: TRBJ1-2; CDR3 protein: CASSLAYGYTF
V gene: TRBV6-4; J gene: TRBJ1-6; CDR3 protein: CASSYSPGNSPLHF
V gene: TRBV5-1; J gene: TRBJ1-2; CDR3 protein: CASSLRDRGGYGYTF
V gene: TRBV7-6; J gene: TRBJ2-5; CDR3 protein: CASSLVQVEETQYF
V gene: TRBV19; J gene: TRBJ2-6; CDR3 protein: CASTGGGRSGANVLTF
V gene: TRBV6-5; J gene: TRBJ2-6; CDR3 protein: CASTSIQSGANVLTF
V gene: TRBV5-4; J gene: TRBJ1-6; CDR3 protein: CASSPGGTADYSPLHF
V gene: TRBV28; J gene: TRBJ1-1; CDR3 protein: CASSEPGTGLNTEAFF
V gene: TRBV29-1; J gene: TRBJ1-3; CDR3 protein: CSVGTGGSGNTIYF
V gene: TRBV9; J gene: TRBJ1-1; CDR3 protein: CASSVVMGGTEAFF
V gene: TRBV24-1; J gene: TRBJ2-1; CDR3 protein: CATSDRTLPGNEQFF
V gene: TRBV5-1; J gene: TRBJ2-2; CDR3 protein: CASSLDLSGRANTGELFF
V gene: TRBV19; J gene: TRBJ1-2; CDR3 protein: CASSSEQGVTDRNYGYTF
V gene: TRBV21-1; J gene: TRBJ1-6; CDR3 protein: CASKDRGPNNSPLHF
V gene: TRBV27; J gene: TRBJ2-5; CDR3 protein: CASSYSGLAGKETQYF
V gene: TRBV6-5; J gene: TRBJ1-4; CDR3 protein: CASSPVDRREKLFF
V gene: TRBV3-1/TRBV3-2; J gene: TRBJ1-5; CDR3 protein: CASSLGSGNQPQHF
V gene: TRBV24-1; J gene: TRBJ2-1; CDR3 protein: CATSDRTSGRDNEQFF
V gene: TRBV24-1; J gene: TRBJ2-1; CDR3 protein: CATGPSGQSYNEQFF
V gene: TRBV14; J gene: TRBJ1-2; CDR3 protein: CASSLQGRGYTF
V gene: TRBV7-9; J gene: TRBJ2-1; CDR3 protein: CASSHPTVLAGEAEQFF
V gene: TRBV10-3; J gene: TRBJ1-2; CDR3 protein: CATMGGANGYTF
V gene: TRBV28; J gene: TRBJ2-3; CDR3 protein: CASSLILAGTDTQYF
V gene: TRBV18; J gene: TRBJ1-1; CDR3 protein: CASSLPDRPERAFF
V gene: TRBV29-1; J gene: TRBJ1-1; CDR3 protein: CSVESSGTEAFF
V gene: TRBV5-1; J gene: TRBJ2-1; CDR3 protein: CASSTGLAVLGEQFF
V gene: TRBV11-1; J gene: TRBJ2-6; CDR3 protein: CASSFGGTGANVLTF
V gene: TRBV27; J gene: TRBJ2-5; CDR3 protein: CASRLRQGKETQYF
V gene: TRBV5-1; J gene: TRBJ2-2; CDR3 protein: CASSKPGTSNTGELFF
V gene: TRBV6-5; J gene: TRBJ1-6; CDR3 protein: CASSRSAAEGSPLHF
V gene: TRBV5-6; J gene: TRBJ2-5; CDR3 protein: CASSLIAGGPQETQYF
V gene: TRBV18; J gene: TRBJ1-2; CDR3 protein: CASSPLGVTDDGYTF
V gene: TRBV5-6; J gene: TRBJ1-2; CDR3 protein: CASRLNRGHGYTF
V gene: TRBV11-2; J gene: TRBJ1-3; CDR3 protein: CASRMAGTGSGNTIYF
V gene: TRBV11-2; J gene: TRBJ2-1; CDR3 protein: CASSPIAGTQNNEQFF
V gene: TRBV4-1; J gene: TRBJ2-4; CDR3 protein: CASSQGLGTGLAKNIQYF
V gene: TRBV11-3; J gene: TRBJ1-1; CDR3 protein: CASSPRWNTEAFF
V gene: TRBV7-2; J gene: TRBJ2-3; CDR3 protein: CASSLSASGAQYF
V gene: TRBV2; J gene: TRBJ1-5; CDR3 protein: CASSEQGNQPQHF
V gene: TRBV5-6; J gene: TRBJ1-2; CDR3 protein: CASSPRFGSYGYTF
V gene: TRBV28; J gene: TRBJ2-3; CDR3 protein: CASSPGAAGRRDTQYF
V gene: TRBV28; J gene: TRBJ1-4; CDR3 protein: CASSFGRGRGEKLFF
V gene: TRBV19; J gene: TRBJ1-4; CDR3 protein: CASRFGQGELFF